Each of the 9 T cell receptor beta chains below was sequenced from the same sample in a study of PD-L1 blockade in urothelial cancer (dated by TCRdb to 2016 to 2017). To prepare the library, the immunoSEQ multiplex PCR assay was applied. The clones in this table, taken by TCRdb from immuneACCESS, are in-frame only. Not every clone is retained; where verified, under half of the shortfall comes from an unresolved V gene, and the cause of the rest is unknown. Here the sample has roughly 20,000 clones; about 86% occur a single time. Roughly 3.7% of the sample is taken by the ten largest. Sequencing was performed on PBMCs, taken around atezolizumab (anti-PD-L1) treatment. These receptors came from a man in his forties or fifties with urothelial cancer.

The DNA of the CDR3 is TGTGCCAGCAGCCGGCTGGGACTAGCAAAGAATGAGCAGTTCTTC. Translating gives CASSRLGLAKNEQFF. The chain carries TRBV7-9 and TRBJ2-1, with TRBD2 matching 9 bases. The CDR3 covers 15 residues. The V segment lost 5 bases and the J segment 7 bases; nucleotides outside the gene matches: 9. The V gene's germline CDR1 is SEHNR and CDR2 FQNEAQ (reference sequence).

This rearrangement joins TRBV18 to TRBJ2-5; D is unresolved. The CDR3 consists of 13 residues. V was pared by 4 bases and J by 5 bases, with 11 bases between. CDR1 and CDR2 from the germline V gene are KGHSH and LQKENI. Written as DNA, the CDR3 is TGTGCCAGCTCACTCCTAGTCGGGGAGACCCAGTACTTC. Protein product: CASSLLVGETQYF.

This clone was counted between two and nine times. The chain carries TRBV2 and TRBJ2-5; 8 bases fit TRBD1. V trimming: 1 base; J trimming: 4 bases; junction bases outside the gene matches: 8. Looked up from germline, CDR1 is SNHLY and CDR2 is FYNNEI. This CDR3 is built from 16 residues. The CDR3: CASSEGGRGLIETQYF. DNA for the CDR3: TGTGCCAGCAGTGAAGGTGGCAGGGGGCTTATAGAGACCCAGTACTTC.

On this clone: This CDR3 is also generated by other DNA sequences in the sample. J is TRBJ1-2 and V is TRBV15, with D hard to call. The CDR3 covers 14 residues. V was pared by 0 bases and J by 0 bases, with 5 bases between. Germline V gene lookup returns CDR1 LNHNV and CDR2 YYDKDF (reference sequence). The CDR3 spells CATSRDLANYGYTF. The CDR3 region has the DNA TGTGCCACCAGCAGAGATTTAGCTAACTATGGCTACACCTTC.

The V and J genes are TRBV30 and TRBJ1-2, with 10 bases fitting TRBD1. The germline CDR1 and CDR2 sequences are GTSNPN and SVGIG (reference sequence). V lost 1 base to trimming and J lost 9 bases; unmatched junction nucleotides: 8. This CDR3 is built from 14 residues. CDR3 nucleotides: TGTGCCTGGAGTGGGGACAGGGGACGGGGGCGCTACACCTTC. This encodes CAWSGDRGRGRYTF.

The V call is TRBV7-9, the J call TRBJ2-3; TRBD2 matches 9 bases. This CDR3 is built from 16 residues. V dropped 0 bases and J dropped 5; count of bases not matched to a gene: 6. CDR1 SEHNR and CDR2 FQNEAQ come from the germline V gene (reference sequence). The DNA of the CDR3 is TGTGCCAGCAGCTTAGCTATGGGACTAGCAGGAGATACGCAGTATTTT. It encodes CASSLAMGLAGDTQYF.

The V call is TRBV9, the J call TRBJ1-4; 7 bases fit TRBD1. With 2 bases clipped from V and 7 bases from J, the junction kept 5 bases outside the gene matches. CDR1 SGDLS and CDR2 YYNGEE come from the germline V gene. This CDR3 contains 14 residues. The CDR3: CASSVRGRGEKLFF. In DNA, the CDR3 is TGTGCCAGCAGCGTTAGGGGGCGCGGTGAAAAACTGTTTTTT. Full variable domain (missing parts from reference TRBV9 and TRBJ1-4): DSGVTQTPKHLITATGQRVTLRCSPRSGDLSVYWYQQSLDQGLQFLIQYYNGEERAKGNILERFSAQQFPDLHSELNLSSLELGDSALYFCASSVRGRGEKLFFGSGTQLSVL.

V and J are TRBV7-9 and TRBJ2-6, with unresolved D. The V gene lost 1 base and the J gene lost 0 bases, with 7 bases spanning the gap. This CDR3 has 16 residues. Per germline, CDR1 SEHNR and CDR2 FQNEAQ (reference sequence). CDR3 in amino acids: CASSLVLSSGANVLTF. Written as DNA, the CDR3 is TGTGCCAGCAGCTTAGTCCTTAGCTCTGGGGCCAACGTCCTGACTTTC.

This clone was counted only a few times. The DNA of the CDR3 is TGTGCCAGCAGTTTATCATCTTATGGGGGACAGGGGAAAAACGAGCAGTACTTC. It translates to CASSLSSYGGQGKNEQYF. The J gene is TRBJ2-7, the V gene TRBV27, with 10 positions matching TRBD1. The CDR3 totals 18 residues. Germline trimming cut 0 bases from V and 5 bases from J; bases unmatched to any gene: 13. Germline V gene sequence: CDR1 MNHEY, CDR2 SMNVEV (reference sequence).